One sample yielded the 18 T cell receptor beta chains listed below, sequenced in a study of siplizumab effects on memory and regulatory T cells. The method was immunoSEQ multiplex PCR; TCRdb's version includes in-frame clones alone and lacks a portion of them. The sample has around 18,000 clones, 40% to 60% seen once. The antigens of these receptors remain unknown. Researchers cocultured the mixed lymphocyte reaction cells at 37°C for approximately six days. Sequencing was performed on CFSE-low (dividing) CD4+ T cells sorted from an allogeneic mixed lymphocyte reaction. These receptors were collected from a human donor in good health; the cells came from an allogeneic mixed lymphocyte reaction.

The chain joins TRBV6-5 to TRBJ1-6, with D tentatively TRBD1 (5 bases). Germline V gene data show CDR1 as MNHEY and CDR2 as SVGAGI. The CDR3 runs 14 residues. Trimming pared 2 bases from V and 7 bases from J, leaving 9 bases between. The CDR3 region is CASSYTRQNSPLHF. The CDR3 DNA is TGTGCCAGCAGTTACACGAGACAGAATTCACCCCTCCACTTT.

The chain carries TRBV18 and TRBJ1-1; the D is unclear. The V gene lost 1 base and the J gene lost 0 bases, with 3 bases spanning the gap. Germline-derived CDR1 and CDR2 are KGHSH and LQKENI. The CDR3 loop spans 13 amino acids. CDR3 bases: TGTGCCAGCTCACCACAAATGAACACTGAAGCTTTCTTT. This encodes CASSPQMNTEAFF. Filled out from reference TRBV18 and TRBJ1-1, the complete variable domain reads NAGVMQNPRHLVRRRGQEARLRCSPMKGHSHVYWYRQLPEEGLKFMVYLQKENIIDESGMPKERFSAEFPKEGPSILRIQQVVRGDSAAYFCASSPQMNTEAFFGQGTRLTVV.

The DNA of the CDR3 is TGCGCCAGCAGCCAAGTTTCGACTAGCGGGGGCTACAATGAGCAGTTCTTC. Translation: CASSQVSTSGGYNEQFF. This chain links TRBV4-1 with TRBJ2-1; 12 bases line up with TRBD2. The V gene end was trimmed by 1 base and the J gene end by 3 bases; junction bases not matched to a gene: 4. This CDR3 has 17 residues. Germline V CDR1 and CDR2: MGHRA, YSYEKL.

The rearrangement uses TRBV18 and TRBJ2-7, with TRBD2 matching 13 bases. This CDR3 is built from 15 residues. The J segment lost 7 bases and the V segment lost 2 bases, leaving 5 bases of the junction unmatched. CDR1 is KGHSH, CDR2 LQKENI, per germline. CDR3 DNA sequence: TGTGCCAGCTCACCATCACTAGCGGGGGGGAGTGAGCAGTACTTC. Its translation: CASSPSLAGGSEQYF.

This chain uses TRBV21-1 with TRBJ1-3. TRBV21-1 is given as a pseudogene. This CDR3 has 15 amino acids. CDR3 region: CASSRGPGYGNTIYF. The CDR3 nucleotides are TGTGCCAGCAGCCGGGGCCCCGGGTATGGAAACACCATATATTTT.

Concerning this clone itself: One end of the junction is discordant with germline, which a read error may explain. As DNA, the CDR3 is TGTGTCAGCAGTAGGGATCCGGGTCAGCCCCAGCATTTT. Protein product: CVSSRDPGQPQHF. The rearrangement links TRBV2 to TRBJ1-5, with D uncertain. The CDR3 is 13 amino acids. Germline lookup yields CDR1 SNHLY and CDR2 FYNNEI.

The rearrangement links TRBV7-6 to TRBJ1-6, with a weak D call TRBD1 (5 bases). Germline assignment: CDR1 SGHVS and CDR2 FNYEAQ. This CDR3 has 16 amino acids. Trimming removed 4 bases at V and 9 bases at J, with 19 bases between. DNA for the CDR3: TGTGCCAGCAGCTCAAACCCCCAGGGACTAGGTTCACCCCTCCACTTT. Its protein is CASSSNPQGLGSPLHF.

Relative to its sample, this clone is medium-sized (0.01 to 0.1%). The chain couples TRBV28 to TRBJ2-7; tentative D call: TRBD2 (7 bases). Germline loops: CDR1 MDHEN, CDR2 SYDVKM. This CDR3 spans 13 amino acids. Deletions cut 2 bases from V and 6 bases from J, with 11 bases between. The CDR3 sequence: CASSLGGGPEQYF. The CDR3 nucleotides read TGTGCCAGCAGTTTAGGGGGGGGCCCCGAGCAGTACTTC.

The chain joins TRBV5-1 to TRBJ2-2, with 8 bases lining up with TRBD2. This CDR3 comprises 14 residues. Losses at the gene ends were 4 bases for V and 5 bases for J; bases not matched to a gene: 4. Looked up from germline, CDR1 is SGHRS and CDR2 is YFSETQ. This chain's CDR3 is CASSIVAGTGELFF. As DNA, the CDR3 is TGCGCCAGCAGCATCGTAGCGGGGACCGGGGAGCTGTTTTTT.

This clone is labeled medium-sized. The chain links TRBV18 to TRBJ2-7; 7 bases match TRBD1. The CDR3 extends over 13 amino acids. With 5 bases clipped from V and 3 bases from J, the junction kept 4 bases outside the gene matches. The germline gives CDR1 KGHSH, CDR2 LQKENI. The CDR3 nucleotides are TGTGCCAGCTCAGGGGGACAGAACTACGAGCAGTACTTC. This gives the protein CASSGGQNYEQYF. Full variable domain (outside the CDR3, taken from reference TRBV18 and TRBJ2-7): NAGVMQNPRHLVRRRGQEARLRCSPMKGHSHVYWYRQLPEEGLKFMVYLQKENIIDESGMPKERFSAEFPKEGPSILRIQQVVRGDSAAYFCASSGGQNYEQYFGPGTRLTVT.

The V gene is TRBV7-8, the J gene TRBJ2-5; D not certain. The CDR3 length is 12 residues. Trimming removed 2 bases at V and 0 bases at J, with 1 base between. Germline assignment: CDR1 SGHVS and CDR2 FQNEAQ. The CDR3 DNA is TGTGCCAGCAGCTTAAACCAAGAGACCCAGTACTTC. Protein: CASSLNQETQYF.

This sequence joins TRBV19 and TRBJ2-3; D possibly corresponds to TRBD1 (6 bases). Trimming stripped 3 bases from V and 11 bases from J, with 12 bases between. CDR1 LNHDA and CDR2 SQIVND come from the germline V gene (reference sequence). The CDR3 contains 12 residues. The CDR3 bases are TGTGCCAGTAGTATCCGGGACACCCAGCAGTATTTT. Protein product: CASSIRDTQQYF.

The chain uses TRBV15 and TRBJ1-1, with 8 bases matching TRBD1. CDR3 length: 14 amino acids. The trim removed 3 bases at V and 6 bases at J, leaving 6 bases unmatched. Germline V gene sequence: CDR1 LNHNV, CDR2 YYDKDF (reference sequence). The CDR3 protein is CATSSRTGNAEAFF. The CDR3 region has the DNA TGTGCCACCAGCAGTCGGACAGGGAATGCTGAAGCTTTCTTT. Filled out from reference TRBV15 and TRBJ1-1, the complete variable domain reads DAMVIQNPRYQVTQFGKPVTLSCSQTLNHNVMYWYQQKSSQAPKLLFHYYDKDFNNEADTPDNFQSRRPNTSFCFLDIRSPGLGDTAMYLCATSSRTGNAEAFFGQGTRLTVV.

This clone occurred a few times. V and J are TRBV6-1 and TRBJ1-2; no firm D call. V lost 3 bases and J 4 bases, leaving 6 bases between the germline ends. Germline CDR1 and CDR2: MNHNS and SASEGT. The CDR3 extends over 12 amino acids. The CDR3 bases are TGTGCCAGCAGTGAGAGTTCCTATGGCTACACCTTC. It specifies CASSESSYGYTF.

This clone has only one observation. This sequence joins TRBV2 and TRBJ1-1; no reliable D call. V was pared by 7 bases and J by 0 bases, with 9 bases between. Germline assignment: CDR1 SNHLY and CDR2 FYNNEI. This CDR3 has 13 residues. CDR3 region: CASKGEVNTEAFF. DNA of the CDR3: TGTGCCAGCAAGGGTGAGGTGAACACTGAAGCTTTCTTT.

CDR3 coding DNA: TGTGCCAGCAGGAATGGTGAGACCCAGTACTTC. Amino acid sequence: CASRNGETQYF. This chain uses TRBV6-5 with TRBJ2-5, with D unclear. Looked up from germline, CDR1 is MNHEY and CDR2 is SVGAGI. Trimming shortened V by 6 bases and J by 5 bases, and 7 bases separated the two germline ends. CDR3 length: 11 residues.

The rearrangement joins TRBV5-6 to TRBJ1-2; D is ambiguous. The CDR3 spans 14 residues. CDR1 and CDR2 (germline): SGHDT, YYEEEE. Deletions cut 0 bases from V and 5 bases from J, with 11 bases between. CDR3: CASSLEGTTYGYTF. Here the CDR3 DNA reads TGTGCCAGCAGCTTGGAGGGCACGACTTATGGCTACACCTTC.

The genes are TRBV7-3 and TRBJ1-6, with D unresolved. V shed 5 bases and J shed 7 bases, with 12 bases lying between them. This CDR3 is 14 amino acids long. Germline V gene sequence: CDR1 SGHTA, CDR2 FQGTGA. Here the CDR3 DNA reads TGTGCCAGCAGCCCCGGCAGTGTCAATTCACCCCTCCACTTT. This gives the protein CASSPGSVNSPLHF.